This T cell receptor beta chain was found in a study of human T cells and chemical hapten exposure. TCRdb independently ran MiXCR on the RACE reads; one entry per CDR3 protein. Here the sample spans some 150,000 distinct CDR3 sequences, roughly 10% being singletons. This clonotype was recorded a few times. The time point is: patch test 2, 6 weeks after DPC sensitization. Treatment of the sample: therapeutic diphenylcyclopropenone sensitization with weekly scalp DPC. Sequenced here: whole blood, sampled in connection with sensitization to the hapten diphenylcyclopropenone (DPC). The TCR comes from a woman between 50 and 59 years old with alopecia areata. Some clones in this sample may be carry-over from other donors' samples.

Here the CDR3 reads CASSIGGPGANVLTF. CDR3 coding DNA: TGTGCCAGTAGTATAGGCGGCCCTGGGGCCAACGTCCTGACTTTC. The chain links TRBV19 to TRBJ2-6; D remains ambiguous. The V gene lost 1 base and the J gene lost 2 bases, with 6 bases spanning the gap. The CDR3 is 15 residues long. Germline CDR1 is LNHDA and CDR2 is SQIVND (reference sequence).